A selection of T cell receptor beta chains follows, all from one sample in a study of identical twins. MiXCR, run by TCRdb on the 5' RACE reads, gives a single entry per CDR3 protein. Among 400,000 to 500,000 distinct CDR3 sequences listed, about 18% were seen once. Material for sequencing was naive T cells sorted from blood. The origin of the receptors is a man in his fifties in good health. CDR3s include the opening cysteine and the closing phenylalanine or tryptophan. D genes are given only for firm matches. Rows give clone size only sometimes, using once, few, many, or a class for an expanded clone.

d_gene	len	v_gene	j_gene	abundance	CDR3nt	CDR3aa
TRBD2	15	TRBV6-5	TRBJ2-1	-	TGTGCCAGCAGTTTATCAGGGACTAGCGGGAGCAACCAGTTCTTC	CASSLSGTSGSNQFF
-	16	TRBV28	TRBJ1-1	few	TGTGCCAGCAGTCCCCCATCCCGGGGGGTGTTCACTGAAGCTTTCTTT	CASSPPSRGVFTEAFF
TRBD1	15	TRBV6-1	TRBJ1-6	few	TGTGCCAGCAGGACCAGACAGGGGGCTGATTCACCCCTCCACTTT	CASRTRQGADSPLHF
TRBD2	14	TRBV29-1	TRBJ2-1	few	TGCAGCGTTGAAGGGGGGGGTGCCCACAATGAGCAGTTCTTC	CSVEGGGAHNEQFF
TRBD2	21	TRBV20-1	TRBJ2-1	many	TGCAGTGCTAGGGTATTTCTTGGGACTAGCGGAGACCAGAGCTCCTACAATGAGCAGTTCTTC	CSARVFLGTSGDQSSYNEQFF
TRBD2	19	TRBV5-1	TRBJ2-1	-	TGCGCCAGCAGCTACCCCCGGGACTTAGCGGGAGGCAACTACAATGAGCAGTTCTTC	CASSYPRDLAGGNYNEQFF
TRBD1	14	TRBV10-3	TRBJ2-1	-	TGTCCCATCAGGGACAGAAGCTCCTACAATGAGCAGTTCTTC	CPIRDRSSYNEQFF
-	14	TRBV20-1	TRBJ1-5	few	TGCAGTGCCAGGACAGTCGTTGGCAATCAGCCCCAGCATTTT	CSARTVVGNQPQHF
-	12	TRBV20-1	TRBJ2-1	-	TGCAGTGCTGGGCCAACCTACAATGAGCAGTTCTTC	CSAGPTYNEQFF
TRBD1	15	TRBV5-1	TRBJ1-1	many	TGCGCCAGCAGGACAGGGGGACTATCAAACACTGAAGCTTTCTTT	CASRTGGLSNTEAFF
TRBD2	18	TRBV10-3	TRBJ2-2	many	TGTGCCATCAGTGAGGCGTCCTCGGGGGGGGCGCCGAACGGGGAGCTGTTTTTT	CAISEASSGGAPNGELFF
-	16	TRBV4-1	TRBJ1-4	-	TGCGCCAGCAGCCAAGCTGGACTGACAGCCGGTGAAAAACTGTTTTTT	CASSQAGLTAGEKLFF
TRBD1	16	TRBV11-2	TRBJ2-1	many	TGTGCCAGCAGCAAACATGGACAGGGGGTATACAATGAGCAGTTCTTC	CASSKHGQGVYNEQFF
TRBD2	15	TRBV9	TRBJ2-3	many	TGTGCCAGCAGCGCCCTCGGGACTAGTGGAGATACGCAGTATTTT	CASSALGTSGDTQYF
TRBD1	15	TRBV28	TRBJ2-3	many	TGTGCCACCCACCCCTGGGACAGGCGCACAGATACGCAGTATTTT	CATHPWDRRTDTQYF
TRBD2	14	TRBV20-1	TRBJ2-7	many	TGCAGTACCTCGGGCGGGAGGGGTCCCTACGAGCAGTACTTC	CSTSGGRGPYEQYF
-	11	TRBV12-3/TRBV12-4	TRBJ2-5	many	TGTGCCAGCAGCAGGGGAGAGACCCAGTACTTC	CASSRGETQYF
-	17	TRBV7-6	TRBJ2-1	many	TGTGCCAGCAGCTTACTCGTTAGCGGAAACTCCTACAATGAGCAGTTCTTC	CASSLLVSGNSYNEQFF
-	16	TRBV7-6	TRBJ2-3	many	TGTGCCAGCAGCCGTTTGGGGGGCCGGGGCACAGATACGCAGTATTTT	CASSRLGGRGTDTQYF
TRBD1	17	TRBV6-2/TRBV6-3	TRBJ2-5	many	TGTGCCAGCAGTTACTCGTCACCGGGACAGGGAAGAGAGACCCAGTACTTC	CASSYSSPGQGRETQYF
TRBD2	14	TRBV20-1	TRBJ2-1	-	TGCAGTGCCGTACCCCTAGCGGGGGGGAATGAGCAGTTCTTC	CSAVPLAGGNEQFF
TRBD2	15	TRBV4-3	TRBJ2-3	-	TGCGCCAGCAGCCAACAGCGGGAGCCCACAGATACGCAGTATTTT	CASSQQREPTDTQYF
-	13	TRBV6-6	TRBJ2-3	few	TGTGCCAGCAGTCACCGGGAAACCCTTACGCAGTATTTT	CASSHRETLTQYF
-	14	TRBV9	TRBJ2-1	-	TGTGCCAGCAGCCCCCAGGCCCAAGGCAATGAGCAGTTCTTC	CASSPQAQGNEQFF
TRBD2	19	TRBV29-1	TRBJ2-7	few	TGCAGCGTTGAAGATTCTGGGGGACTAGCGGAAAAGAGAGGCTACGAGCAGTACTTC	CSVEDSGGLAEKRGYEQYF
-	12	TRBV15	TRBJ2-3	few	TGTGCCACCAGCAGCGAGGGGGATACGCAGTATTTT	CATSSEGDTQYF
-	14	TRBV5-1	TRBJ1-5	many	TGCGCCAGCAGATTAGGAGGGGGCAATCAGCCCCAGCATTTT	CASRLGGGNQPQHF
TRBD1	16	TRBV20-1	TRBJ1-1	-	TGCAGTGCTTTCGTCCCGGGACAGGGGGCAGACACTGAAGCTTTCTTT	CSAFVPGQGADTEAFF
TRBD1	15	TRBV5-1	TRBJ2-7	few	TGCGCCAGCAGCCTGGGGACAGGGGGCAACTACGAGCAGTACTTC	CASSLGTGGNYEQYF
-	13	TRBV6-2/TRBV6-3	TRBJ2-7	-	TGTGCCAGCACCGTAGACCGGCGCGGCGAGCAGTACTTC	CASTVDRRGEQYF
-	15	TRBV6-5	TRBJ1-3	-	TGTGCCAGCAGTTACTCGGAACAGACTGGAAACACCATATATTTT	CASSYSEQTGNTIYF
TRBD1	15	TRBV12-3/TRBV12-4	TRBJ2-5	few	TGTGCCAGCAGTTTAAGTAGGGACAGCCAAGAGACCCAGTACTTC	CASSLSRDSQETQYF
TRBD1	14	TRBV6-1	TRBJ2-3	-	TGTACCACCTCCCAGACAGGGCGCACAGATACGCAGTATTTT	CTTSQTGRTDTQYF
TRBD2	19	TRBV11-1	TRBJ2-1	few	TGTGCCAGCAGCTTACCTAAAACTAGCGGGGGGGCCCAAGGCAATGAGCAGTTCTTC	CASSLPKTSGGAQGNEQFF
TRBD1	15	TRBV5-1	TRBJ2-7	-	TGCGCCAGCAGCCTAGGACAGGGGGCATCCCCCGAGCAGTACTTC	CASSLGQGASPEQYF
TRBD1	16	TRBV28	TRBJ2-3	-	TGTGCCAGCAGTCTGAGACAGGGGAATAGGGCAGATACGCAGTATTTT	CASSLRQGNRADTQYF
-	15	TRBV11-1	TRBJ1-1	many	TGTGCCAGCAGCTTAGAAGTGACCATGAACACTGAAGCTTTCTTT	CASSLEVTMNTEAFF
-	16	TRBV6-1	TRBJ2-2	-	TGTGCCACCTTGCCCTCCGGGACACCGAACACCGGGGAGCTGTTTTTT	CATLPSGTPNTGELFF
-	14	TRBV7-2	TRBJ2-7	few	TGTGCCAGCAGCTTAGGAGTAGAAGGCTACGAGCAGTACTTC	CASSLGVEGYEQYF
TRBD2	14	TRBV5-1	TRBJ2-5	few	TGCGCCAGCAGCCCTACTAGCGGGAGAGAGACCCAGTACTTC	CASSPTSGRETQYF
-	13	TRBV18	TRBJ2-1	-	TGTGCCAGCTCACAGGCTAGCGTGGATGAGCAGTTCTTC	CASSQASVDEQFF
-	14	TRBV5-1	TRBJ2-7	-	TGCGCCAGCAGCATTATAGGGACCTCCTACGAGCAGTACTTC	CASSIIGTSYEQYF
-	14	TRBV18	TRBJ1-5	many	TGTGCCAGCTCACCGGCAGGTAGCAATCAGCCCCAGCATTTT	CASSPAGSNQPQHF
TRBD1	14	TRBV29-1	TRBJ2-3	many	TGCAGCGTTGCACGGGACAGGGGGACAGATACGCAGTATTTT	CSVARDRGTDTQYF